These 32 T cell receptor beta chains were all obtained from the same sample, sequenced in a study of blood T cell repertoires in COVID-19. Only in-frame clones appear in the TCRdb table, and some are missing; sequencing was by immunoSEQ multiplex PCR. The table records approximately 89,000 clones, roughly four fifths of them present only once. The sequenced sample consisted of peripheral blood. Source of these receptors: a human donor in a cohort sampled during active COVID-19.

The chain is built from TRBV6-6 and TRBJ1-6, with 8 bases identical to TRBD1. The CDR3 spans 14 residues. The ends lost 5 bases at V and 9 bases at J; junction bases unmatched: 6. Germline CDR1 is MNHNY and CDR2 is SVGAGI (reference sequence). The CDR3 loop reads CASSMDRARSPLHF. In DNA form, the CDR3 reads TGTGCCAGCAGTATGGACAGGGCCCGTTCACCCCTCCACTTT.

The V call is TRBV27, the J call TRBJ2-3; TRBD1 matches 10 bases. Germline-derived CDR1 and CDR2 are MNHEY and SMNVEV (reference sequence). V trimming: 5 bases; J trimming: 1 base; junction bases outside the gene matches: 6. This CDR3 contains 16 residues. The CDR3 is CASSPGQGHRTDTQYF. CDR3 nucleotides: TGTGCCAGCAGTCCGGGACAGGGGCACCGCACAGATACGCAGTATTTT.

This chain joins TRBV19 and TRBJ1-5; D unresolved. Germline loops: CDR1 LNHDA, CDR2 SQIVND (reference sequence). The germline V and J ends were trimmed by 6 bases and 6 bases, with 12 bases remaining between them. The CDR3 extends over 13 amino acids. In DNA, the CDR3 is TGTGCCAGTAGGGAACAGTTGGTTCAGCCCCAGCATTTT. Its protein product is CASREQLVQPQHF.

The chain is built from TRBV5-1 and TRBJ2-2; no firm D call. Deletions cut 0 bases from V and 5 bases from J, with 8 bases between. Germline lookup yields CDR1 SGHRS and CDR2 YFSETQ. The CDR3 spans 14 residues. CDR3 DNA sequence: TGCGCCAGCAGCTTGGGGCCACCTACCGGGGAGCTGTTTTTT. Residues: CASSLGPPTGELFF.

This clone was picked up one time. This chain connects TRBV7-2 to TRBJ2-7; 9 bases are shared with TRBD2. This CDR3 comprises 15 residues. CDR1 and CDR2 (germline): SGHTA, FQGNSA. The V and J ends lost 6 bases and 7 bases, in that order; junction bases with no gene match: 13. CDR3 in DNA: TGTGCCAGCAGGTTTAGCGGGGGTCTACTGGGTGAGCAGTACTTC. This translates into CASRFSGGLLGEQYF.

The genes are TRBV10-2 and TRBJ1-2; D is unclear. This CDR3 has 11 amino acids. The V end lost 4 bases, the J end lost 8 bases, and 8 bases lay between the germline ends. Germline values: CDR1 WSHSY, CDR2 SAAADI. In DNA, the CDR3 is TGCGCCAGCAGTGGAGGAGGCGGCTACACCTTC. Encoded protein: CASSGGGGYTF.

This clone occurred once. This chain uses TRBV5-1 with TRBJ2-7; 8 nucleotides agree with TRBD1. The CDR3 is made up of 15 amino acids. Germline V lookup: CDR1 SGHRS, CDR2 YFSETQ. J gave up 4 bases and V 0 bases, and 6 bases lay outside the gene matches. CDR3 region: CASSLAAGGFYEQYF. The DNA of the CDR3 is TGCGCCAGCAGCTTGGCCGCAGGGGGCTTTTACGAGCAGTACTTC.

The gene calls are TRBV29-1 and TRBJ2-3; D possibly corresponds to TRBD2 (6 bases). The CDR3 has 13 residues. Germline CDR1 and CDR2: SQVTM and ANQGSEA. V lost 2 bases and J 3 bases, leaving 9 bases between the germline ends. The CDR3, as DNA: TGCAGCGTTGAATTGGCGGGAACAGATACGCAGTATTTT. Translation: CSVELAGTDTQYF.

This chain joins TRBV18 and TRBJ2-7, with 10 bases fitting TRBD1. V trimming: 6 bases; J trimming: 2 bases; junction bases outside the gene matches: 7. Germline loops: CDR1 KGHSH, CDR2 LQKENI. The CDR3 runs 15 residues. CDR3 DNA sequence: TGTGCCAGCTCCCAGATAGGGACAGGGGCCTACGAGCAGTACTTC. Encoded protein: CASSQIGTGAYEQYF.

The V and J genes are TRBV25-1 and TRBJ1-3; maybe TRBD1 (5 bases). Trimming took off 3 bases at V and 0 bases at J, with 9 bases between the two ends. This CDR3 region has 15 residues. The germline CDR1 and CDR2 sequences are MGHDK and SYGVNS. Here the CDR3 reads CASSDVGDSGNTIYF. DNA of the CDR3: TGTGCCAGCAGTGACGTAGGGGACTCTGGAAACACCATATATTTT.

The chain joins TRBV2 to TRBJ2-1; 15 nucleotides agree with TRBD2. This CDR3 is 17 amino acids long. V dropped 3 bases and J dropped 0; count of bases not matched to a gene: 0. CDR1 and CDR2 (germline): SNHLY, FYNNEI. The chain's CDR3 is CASSEGLAGGSYNEQFF. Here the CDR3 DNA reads TGTGCCAGCAGTGAGGGACTAGCGGGGGGCTCCTACAATGAGCAGTTCTTC.

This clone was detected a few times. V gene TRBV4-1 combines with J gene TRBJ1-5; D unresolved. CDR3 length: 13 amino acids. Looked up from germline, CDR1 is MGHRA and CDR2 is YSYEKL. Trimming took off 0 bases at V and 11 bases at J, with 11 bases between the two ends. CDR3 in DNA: TGCGCCAGCAGCCAAGAATGGCCGGAGGCCCAGCATTTT. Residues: CASSQEWPEAQHF.

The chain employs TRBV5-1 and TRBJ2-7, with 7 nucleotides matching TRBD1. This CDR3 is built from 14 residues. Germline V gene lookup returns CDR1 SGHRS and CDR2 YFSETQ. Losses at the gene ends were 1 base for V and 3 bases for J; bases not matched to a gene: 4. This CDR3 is CASSLRGQGYEQYF. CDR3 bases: TGCGCCAGCAGCTTGAGGGGGCAGGGCTACGAGCAGTACTTC.

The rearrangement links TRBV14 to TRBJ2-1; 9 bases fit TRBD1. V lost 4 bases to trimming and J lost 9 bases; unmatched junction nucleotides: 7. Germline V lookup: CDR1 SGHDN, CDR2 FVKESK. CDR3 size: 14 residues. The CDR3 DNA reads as TGTGCCAGCAGCCGATACAGGGGGCTAGGTGAGCAGTTCTTC. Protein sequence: CASSRYRGLGEQFF.

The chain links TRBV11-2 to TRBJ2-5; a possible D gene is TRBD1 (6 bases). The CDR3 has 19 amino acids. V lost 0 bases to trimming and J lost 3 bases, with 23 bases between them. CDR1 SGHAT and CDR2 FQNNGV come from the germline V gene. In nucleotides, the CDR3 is TGTGCCAGCAGCTTAGACCCAACAAAAGGGGGTATCAGTGAAGAGACCCAGTACTTC. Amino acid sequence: CASSLDPTKGGISEETQYF.

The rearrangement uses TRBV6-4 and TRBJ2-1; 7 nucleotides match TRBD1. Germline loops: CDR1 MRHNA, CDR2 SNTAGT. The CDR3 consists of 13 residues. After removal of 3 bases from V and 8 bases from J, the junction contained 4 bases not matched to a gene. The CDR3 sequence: CASSDWTGDEQFF. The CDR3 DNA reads TGTGCCAGCAGTGATTGGACAGGTGATGAGCAGTTCTTC.

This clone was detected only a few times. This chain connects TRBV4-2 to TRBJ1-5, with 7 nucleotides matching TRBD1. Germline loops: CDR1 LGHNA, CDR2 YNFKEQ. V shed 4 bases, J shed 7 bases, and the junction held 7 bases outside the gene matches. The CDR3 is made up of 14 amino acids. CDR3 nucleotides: TGTGCCAGCAGCCTAGACAGGGCTCTACAGCCCCAGCATTTT. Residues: CASSLDRALQPQHF.

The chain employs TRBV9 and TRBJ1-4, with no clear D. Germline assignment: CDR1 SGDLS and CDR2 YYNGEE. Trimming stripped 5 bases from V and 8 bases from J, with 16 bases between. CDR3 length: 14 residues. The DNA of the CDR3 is TGTGCCAGCAGTATGACTGTGACCGGGGAAAAACTGTTTTTT. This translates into CASSMTVTGEKLFF. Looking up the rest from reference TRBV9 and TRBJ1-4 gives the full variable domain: DSGVTQTPKHLITATGQRVTLRCSPRSGDLSVYWYQQSLDQGLQFLIQYYNGEERAKGNILERFSAQQFPDLHSELNLSSLELGDSALYFCASSMTVTGEKLFFGSGTQLSVL.

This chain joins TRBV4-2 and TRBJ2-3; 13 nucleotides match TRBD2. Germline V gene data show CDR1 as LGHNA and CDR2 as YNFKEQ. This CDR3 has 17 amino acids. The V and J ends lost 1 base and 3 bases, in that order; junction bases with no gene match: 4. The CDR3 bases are TGTGCCAGCAGCCAAGGGAGACTAGCGGGGGGAACAGATACGCAGTATTTT. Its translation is CASSQGRLAGGTDTQYF.

In DNA, the CDR3 is TGTGCCATCAGTGAGAGCCCGGACAGGGTTCGGTATAATTCACCCCTCCACTTT. Encoded protein: CAISESPDRVRYNSPLHF. The rearrangement uses TRBV10-3 and TRBJ1-6, with 8 bases fitting TRBD1. This CDR3 is built from 18 residues. V lost 2 bases and J lost 4; bases outside the gene matches: 10. CDR1 is ENHRY and CDR2 is SYGVKD in the germline V gene.

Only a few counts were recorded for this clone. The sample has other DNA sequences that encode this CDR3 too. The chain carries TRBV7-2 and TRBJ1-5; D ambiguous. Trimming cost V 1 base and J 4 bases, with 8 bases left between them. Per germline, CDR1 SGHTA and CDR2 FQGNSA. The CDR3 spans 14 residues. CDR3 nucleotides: TGTGCCAGCAGCTTAGTAGCTGTTAATCAGCCCCAGCATTTT. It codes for CASSLVAVNQPQHF.

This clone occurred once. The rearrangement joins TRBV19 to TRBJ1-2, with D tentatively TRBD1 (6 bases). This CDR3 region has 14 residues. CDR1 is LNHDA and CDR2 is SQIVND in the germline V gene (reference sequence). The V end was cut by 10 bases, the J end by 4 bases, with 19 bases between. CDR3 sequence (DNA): TGTGCCACCTCGGTCAGGGGCGTAATCTATGGCTACACCTTC. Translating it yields CATSVRGVIYGYTF. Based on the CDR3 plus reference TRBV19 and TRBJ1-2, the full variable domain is DGGITQSPKYLFRKEGQNVTLSCEQNLNHDAMYWYRQDPGQGLRLIYYSQIVNDFQKGDIAEGYSVSREKKESFPLTVTSAQKNPTAFYLCATSVRGVIYGYTFGSGTRLTVV.

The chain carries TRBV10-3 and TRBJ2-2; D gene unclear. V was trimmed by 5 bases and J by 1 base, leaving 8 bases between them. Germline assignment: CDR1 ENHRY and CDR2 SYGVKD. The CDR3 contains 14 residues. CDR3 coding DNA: TGTGCCATCAGTCCTACAGAGAACACCGGGGAGCTGTTTTTT. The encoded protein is CAISPTENTGELFF.

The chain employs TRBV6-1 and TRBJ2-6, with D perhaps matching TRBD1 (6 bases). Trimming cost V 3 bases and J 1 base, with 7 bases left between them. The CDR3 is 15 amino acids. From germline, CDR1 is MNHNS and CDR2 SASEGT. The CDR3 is CASSDQGSGANVLTF. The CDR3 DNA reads TGTGCCAGCAGTGATCAGGGGTCTGGGGCCAACGTCCTGACTTTC.

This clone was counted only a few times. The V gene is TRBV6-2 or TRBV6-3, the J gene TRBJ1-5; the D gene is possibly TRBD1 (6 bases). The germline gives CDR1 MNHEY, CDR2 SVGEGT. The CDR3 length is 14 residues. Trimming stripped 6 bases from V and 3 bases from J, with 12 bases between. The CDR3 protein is CASSAGQPNQPQHF. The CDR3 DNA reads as TGTGCCAGCAGCGCCGGACAGCCCAATCAGCCCCAGCATTTT.

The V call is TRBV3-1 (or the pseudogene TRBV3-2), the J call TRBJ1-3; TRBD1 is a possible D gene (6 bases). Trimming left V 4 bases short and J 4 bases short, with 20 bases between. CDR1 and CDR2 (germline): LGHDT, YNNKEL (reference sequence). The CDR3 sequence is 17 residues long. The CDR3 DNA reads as TGTGCCAGCAGCCTAGATTACATTGGGGGCTCCGGAAACACCATATATTTT. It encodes CASSLDYIGGSGNTIYF.

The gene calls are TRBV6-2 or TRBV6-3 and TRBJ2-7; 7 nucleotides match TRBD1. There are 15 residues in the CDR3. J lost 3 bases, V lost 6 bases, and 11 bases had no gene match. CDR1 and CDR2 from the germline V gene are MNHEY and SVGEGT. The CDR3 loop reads CASRPLRDSHYEQYF. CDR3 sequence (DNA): TGTGCCAGCAGGCCTCTACGGGACAGTCACTACGAGCAGTACTTC.

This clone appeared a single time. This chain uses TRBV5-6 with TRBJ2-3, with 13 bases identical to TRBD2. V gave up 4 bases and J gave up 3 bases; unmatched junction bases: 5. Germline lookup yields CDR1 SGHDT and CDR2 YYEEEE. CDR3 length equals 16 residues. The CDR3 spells CASSRGGLAGTDTQYF. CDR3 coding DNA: TGTGCCAGCAGCCGCGGGGGACTAGCGGGGACAGATACGCAGTATTTT.

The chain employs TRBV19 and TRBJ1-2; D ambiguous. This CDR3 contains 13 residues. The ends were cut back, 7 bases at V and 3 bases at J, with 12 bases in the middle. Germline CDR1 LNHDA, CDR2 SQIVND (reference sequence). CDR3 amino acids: CASTRAADYGYTF. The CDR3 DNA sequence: TGTGCCAGTACCCGCGCGGCTGACTATGGCTACACCTTC. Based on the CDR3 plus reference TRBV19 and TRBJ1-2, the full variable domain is DGGITQSPKYLFRKEGQNVTLSCEQNLNHDAMYWYRQDPGQGLRLIYYSQIVNDFQKGDIAEGYSVSREKKESFPLTVTSAQKNPTAFYLCASTRAADYGYTFGSGTRLTVV.

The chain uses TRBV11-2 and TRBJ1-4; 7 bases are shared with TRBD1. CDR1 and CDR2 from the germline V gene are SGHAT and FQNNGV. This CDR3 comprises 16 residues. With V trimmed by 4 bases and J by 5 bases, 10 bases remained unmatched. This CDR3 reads CASSSISTGLNEKLFF. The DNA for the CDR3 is TGTGCCAGCAGCTCAATTTCGACAGGGTTGAATGAAAAACTGTTTTTT.

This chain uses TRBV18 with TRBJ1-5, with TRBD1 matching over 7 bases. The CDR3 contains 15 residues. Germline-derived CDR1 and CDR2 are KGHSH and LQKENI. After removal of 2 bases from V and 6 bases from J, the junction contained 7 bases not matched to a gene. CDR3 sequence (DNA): TGTGCCAGCTCACCAGGCAGGGCAGGGGGTCAGCCCCAGCATTTT. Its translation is CASSPGRAGGQPQHF.

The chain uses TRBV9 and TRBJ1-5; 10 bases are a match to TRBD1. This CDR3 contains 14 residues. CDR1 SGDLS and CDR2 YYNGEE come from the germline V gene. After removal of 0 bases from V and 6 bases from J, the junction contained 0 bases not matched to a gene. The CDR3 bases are TGTGCCAGCAGCGTAGGACAGGGGGCTCAGCCCCAGCATTTT. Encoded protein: CASSVGQGAQPQHF.